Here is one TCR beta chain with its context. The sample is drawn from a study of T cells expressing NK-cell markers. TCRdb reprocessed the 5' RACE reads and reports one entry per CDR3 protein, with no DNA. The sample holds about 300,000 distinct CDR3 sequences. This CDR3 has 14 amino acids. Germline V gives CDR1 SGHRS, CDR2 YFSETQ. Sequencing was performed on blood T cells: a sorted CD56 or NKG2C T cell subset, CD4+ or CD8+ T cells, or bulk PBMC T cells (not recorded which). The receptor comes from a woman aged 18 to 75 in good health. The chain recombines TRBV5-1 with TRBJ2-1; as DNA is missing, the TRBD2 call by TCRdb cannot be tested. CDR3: CASSFGGAYNEQFF.